These 5 T cell receptor beta chains share one sample of origin, sequenced in a study of cytomegalovirus exposure and HLA in healthy donors. PCR employed 60 Vbeta and 13 Jbeta primers. Here immunoSEQ multiplex PCR was the method, and the copy in TCRdb shows in-frame clones only, minus some. The repertoire has around 140,000 clones, 79% of them found once; the top ten carry roughly 0.99%. The specimen was PBMCs. The receptor set was obtained from a male donor in good health and CMV-seronegative.

The V and J genes are TRBV7-6 and TRBJ1-5; 9 bases agree with TRBD1. Germline CDR1 and CDR2: SGHVS and FNYEAQ. The CDR3 length is 14 residues. With V trimmed by 4 bases and J by 4 bases, 2 bases remained unmatched. CDR3 nucleotide sequence: TGTGCCAGCAGCTCCGGACAGGGGAATCAGCCCCAGCATTTT. This sequence encodes CASSSGQGNQPQHF. The full variable domain, rest sourced from reference TRBV7-6 and TRBJ1-5, is GAGVSQSPRYKVTKRGQDVALRCDPISGHVSLYWYRQALGQGPEFLTYFNYEAQQDKSGLPNDRFSAERPEGSISTLTIQRTEQRDSAMYRCASSSGQGNQPQHFGDGTRLSIL.

V usage is TRBV7-2 and J usage is TRBJ1-6, with D perhaps matching TRBD1 (5 bases). Trimming removed 4 bases at V and 5 bases at J, with 12 bases between. This CDR3 is 15 amino acids long. CDR1 and CDR2 from the germline V gene are SGHTA and FQGNSA. CDR3 sequence: CASSSRVFHNSPLHF. DNA of the CDR3: TGTGCCAGCAGCTCCAGGGTGTTCCATAATTCACCCCTCCACTTT.

This clone has only a few counts. The chain links TRBV28 to TRBJ1-4; weak D call: TRBD1 (6 bases). CDR3 size: 12 residues. Trimming pared 6 bases from V and 8 bases from J, leaving 10 bases between. Looked up from germline, CDR1 is MDHEN and CDR2 is SYDVKM. CDR3 sequence (DNA): TGTGCCAGCAGGGTGCAGGGGGAAAAACTGTTTTTT. Translated, it gives CASRVQGEKLFF. The full variable domain, its missing parts supplied by reference TRBV28 and TRBJ1-4, is DVKVTQSSRYLVKRTGEKVFLECVQDMDHENMFWYRQDPGLGLRLIYFSYDVKMKEKGDIPEGYSVSREKKERFSLILESASTNQTSMYLCASRVQGEKLFFGSGTQLSVL.

Comment on this clone: An end of the junction does not agree with germline; a read error may underlie this. V gene TRBV19 combines with J gene TRBJ2-6, with D perhaps TRBD1 (6 bases). The CDR3 is 17 residues long. Germline-derived CDR1 and CDR2 are LNHDA and SQIVND (reference sequence). CDR3 in DNA: TGTGCTAGTAACGAGGGACACAAGAGCTCTGGGGCCAACGTCCTGACTTTC. Amino acid sequence: CASNEGHKSSGANVLTF.

Only a few counts were recorded for this clone. The chain has TRBV21-1 and TRBJ2-1; the table's TRBD2 call for D was not verified on the DNA. TRBV21-1 is a pseudogene. The CDR3 extends over 15 amino acids. CDR3 protein: CASSKGLAAYNEQFF. The CDR3 DNA sequence: TGTGCCAGCAGCAAAGGACTAGCGGCGTACAATGAGCAGTTCTTC.